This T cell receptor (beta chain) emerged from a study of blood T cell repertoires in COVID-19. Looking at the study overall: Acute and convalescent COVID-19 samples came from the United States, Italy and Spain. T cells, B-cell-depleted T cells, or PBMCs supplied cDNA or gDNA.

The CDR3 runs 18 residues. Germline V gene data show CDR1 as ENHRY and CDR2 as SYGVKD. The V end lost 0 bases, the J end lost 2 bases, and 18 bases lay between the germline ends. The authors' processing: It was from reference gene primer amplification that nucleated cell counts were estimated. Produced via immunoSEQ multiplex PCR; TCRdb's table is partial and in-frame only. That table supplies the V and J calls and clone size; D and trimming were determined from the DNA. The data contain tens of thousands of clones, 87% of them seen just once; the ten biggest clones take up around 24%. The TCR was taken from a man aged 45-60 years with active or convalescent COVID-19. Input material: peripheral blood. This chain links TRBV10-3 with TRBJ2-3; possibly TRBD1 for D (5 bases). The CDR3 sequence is CAISESGRTGPTTDTQYF. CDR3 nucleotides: TGTGCCATCAGTGAGTCGGGTCGAACAGGACCAACCACAGATACGCAGTATTTT.